These 17 T cell receptor beta chains originate from one sample sequenced in a study of T cell repertoires in cytomegalovirus infection. For these receptors, no antigen is known. TCRdb re-called the reads with MiXCR, one entry per CDR3 protein. The sample lists 50,000 to 60,000 distinct CDR3 sequences; around 19% were seen once. This specimen was CD8+ T cells from cultured PBMCs, taken from culture after CMV antigen stimulation. These receptors were collected from a human donor in good health (CMV status not recorded). Some clones in this sample may be carry-over from other donors' samples.

V gene TRBV19 combines with J gene TRBJ1-1, with 7 bases that match TRBD1. This CDR3 has 18 amino acids. J was trimmed by 0 bases and V by 1 base; bases with no gene match: 11. Per the germline V gene, CDR1 is LNHDA and CDR2 is SQIVND (reference sequence). The CDR3 nucleotides are TGTGCCAGTAGTATAGTGAGTAGAGACAGGGATATGAACACTGAAGCTTTCTTT. Protein product: CASSIVSRDRDMNTEAFF.

The J gene is TRBJ2-5, the V gene TRBV20-1; tentative D call: TRBD1 (8 bases). V was shortened by 0 bases and J by 5 bases, with 16 bases between the two germline ends. The CDR3 totals 15 residues. The germline V gene encodes CDR1 DFQATT and CDR2 SNEGSKA (reference sequence). The CDR3 protein is CSARDYDRGGETQYF. The CDR3 DNA reads TGCAGTGCTAGAGATTACGACAGGGGAGGGGAGACCCAGTACTTC.

There are a few counts of this clonotype. The chain couples TRBV10-3 to TRBJ2-7; tentatively, D is TRBD1 or TRBD2 (6 bases each). Germline V lookup: CDR1 ENHRY, CDR2 SYGVKD. V shed 4 bases and J shed 4 bases, with 20 bases lying between them. The CDR3 has 16 residues. The CDR3 protein is CAISAVGWGADYEQYF. In DNA form, the CDR3 reads TGTGCCATCAGTGCGGTAGGTTGGGGGGCGGATTACGAGCAGTACTTC.

The V gene is TRBV5-1, the J gene TRBJ2-7, with TRBD2 matching over 11 bases. The CDR3 contains 16 residues. Germline CDR1 SGHRS, CDR2 YFSETQ. The J segment lost 4 bases and the V segment lost 0 bases, leaving 6 bases of the junction unmatched. This chain's CDR3 is CASSLAGTSGVYEQYF. The DNA for the CDR3 is TGCGCCAGCAGCTTGGCTGGGACTAGCGGAGTATACGAGCAGTACTTC.

The V call is TRBV6-1, the J call TRBJ2-1; 9 positions agree with TRBD2. In germline, CDR1 is MNHNS, CDR2 SASEGT. The CDR3 covers 17 residues. Germline trimming cut 1 base from V and 5 bases from J; bases unmatched to any gene: 9. The CDR3 DNA follows: TGTGCCAGCAGTGAAGGGTCGGAGGTAGCGGGGGACAATGAGCAGTTCTTC. Encoded protein: CASSEGSEVAGDNEQFF.

The chain carries TRBV5-6 and TRBJ2-1; 10 bases fit TRBD2. Germline assignment: CDR1 SGHDT and CDR2 YYEEEE. The CDR3 is made up of 20 amino acids. V shed 4 bases and J 2 bases; nucleotides not matched to a gene: 18. The CDR3 DNA sequence: TGTGCCAGCAGCCCCCGATGGACTAGCGGAGACGATTCAACCTACAATGAGCAGTTCTTC. Residues: CASSPRWTSGDDSTYNEQFF.

This CDR3 reads CASSFGQGGYEQYF. In nucleotides, the CDR3 is TGTGCCAGCAGCTTCGGACAGGGGGGCTACGAGCAGTACTTC. The genes are TRBV7-2 and TRBJ2-7, with TRBD1 matching 10 bases. V shed 3 bases, J shed 3 bases, and the junction held 2 bases outside the gene matches. Germline V gene lookup returns CDR1 SGHTA and CDR2 FQGNSA. The CDR3 spans 14 residues.

This chain links TRBV7-9 with TRBJ2-7; TRBD1 is a possible D gene (6 bases). V was shortened by 0 bases and J by 3 bases, with 12 bases between the two germline ends. Germline V gives CDR1 SEHNR, CDR2 FQNEAQ (reference sequence). This CDR3 has 15 amino acids. DNA for the CDR3: TGTGCCAGCAGCTTAGCACAGGGAAAGGGCTACGAGCAGTACTTC. Translation gives CASSLAQGKGYEQYF.

The rearrangement uses TRBV25-1 and TRBJ1-3, with 7 bases lining up with TRBD1. V gave up 8 bases and J gave up 2 bases; unmatched junction bases: 3. Germline V gene sequence: CDR1 MGHDK, CDR2 SYGVNS. The CDR3 runs to 13 residues. The CDR3 nucleotides are TGTGCCAGCTCGGACAGGCCTGGAAACACCATATATTTT. Amino acid sequence: CASSDRPGNTIYF.

This clonotype came up a few times. V is TRBV4-2 and J is TRBJ2-1; no clear D gene. The CDR3 contains 16 residues. Germline V CDR1 and CDR2: LGHNA, YNFKEQ. Trimming shortened V by 3 bases and J by 0 bases, and 12 bases separated the two germline ends. The CDR3 DNA follows: TGTGCCAGCAGCCAGGCGACTTTAAGCTCCTACAATGAGCAGTTCTTC. Amino acid sequence: CASSQATLSSYNEQFF.

The V gene is TRBV11-2, the J gene TRBJ1-1; D is unclear. The CDR3 totals 19 residues. Germline CDR1 SGHAT, CDR2 FQNNGV. Trimming stripped 3 bases from V and 4 bases from J, with 27 bases between. The chain's CDR3 is CASSFYFYPDPRKGTEAFF. The DNA for the CDR3 is TGTGCCAGCAGCTTTTACTTCTACCCGGACCCCCGGAAAGGCACTGAAGCTTTCTTT.

This chain joins TRBV7-6 and TRBJ2-1; no definite D call. Between the trimmed V and J ends, which lost 8 bases and 5 bases, there was a span of 13 bases. Germline CDR1 reads SGHVS; CDR2 reads FNYEAQ. The CDR3 runs to 13 residues. In nucleotides, the CDR3 is TGTGCCAGCTCGAGTGGGATTAACAATGAGCAGTTCTTC. Translating gives CASSSGINNEQFF.

This clonotype has just a few counts. The chain has TRBV4-1 and TRBJ2-3, with D unresolved. Germline V gives CDR1 MGHRA, CDR2 YSYEKL. V lost 0 bases and J 1 base, leaving 8 bases between the germline ends. The CDR3 is made up of 15 amino acids. CDR3 sequence: CASSQDASGTDTQYF. The CDR3 coding sequence is TGCGCCAGCAGCCAAGATGCGAGTGGCACAGATACGCAGTATTTT.

The CDR3 region has the DNA TGTGCCAGCAGCTTAGGGGACGGACTCCAAGAGACCCAGTACTTC. This gives the protein CASSLGDGLQETQYF. The chain uses TRBV13 and TRBJ2-5; D might be TRBD2 (5 bases). CDR1 and CDR2 (germline): PRHDT, FYEKMQ (reference sequence). Trimming took 0 bases from V and 1 from J, leaving 9 bases between them. The CDR3 contains 15 residues.

This clonotype was detected only a few times. The V and J genes are TRBV19 and TRBJ2-1; D gene unclear. V lost 1 base to trimming and J lost 5 bases, with 12 bases between them. Germline CDR1 reads LNHDA; CDR2 reads SQIVND (reference sequence). This CDR3 has 15 residues. This chain's CDR3 is CASSIGFDGDNEQFF. The CDR3 region has the DNA TGTGCCAGTAGTATAGGCTTCGACGGCGACAATGAGCAGTTCTTC.

The CDR3: CASSLPRQGGSPADTIYF. CDR3 in DNA: TGTGCCAGCAGCTTACCAAGACAGGGTGGGTCTCCGGCGGACACCATATATTTT. This sequence joins TRBV7-9 and TRBJ1-3; the match to TRBD1 covers 7 bases. The CDR3 runs to 18 residues. V lost 2 bases, J lost 8 bases, and 18 bases stayed unmatched. CDR1 is SEHNR and CDR2 is FQNEAQ in the germline V gene (reference sequence).

The table lists this clonotype with a few counts. The CDR3 DNA is TGCAGTGCTAGAGATGAAAGTGGGTCCTACAATGAGCAGTTCTTC. It translates to CSARDESGSYNEQFF. V gene TRBV20-1 combines with J gene TRBJ2-1; no reliable D call. Germline CDR1 and CDR2: DFQATT and SNEGSKA (reference sequence). This CDR3 is 15 amino acids long. Trimming cost V 0 bases and J 1 base, with 10 bases left between them.